The rows below give T cell receptor beta chains drawn from one sample of a study of cytomegalovirus exposure and HLA in healthy donors. Profiling relied on immunoSEQ multiplex PCR, and the TCRdb table lists in-frame clones only, not all of them. In the table there are about 160,000 clones, over 60% of which are singletons. Sequencing was carried out using PBMCs. These receptors were taken from a woman in her 30s in good health and CMV-seronegative. Each CDR3 is given with its conserved first and last residue. D genes are given only for firm matches. Size values are once, few and many counts, or a class for expanded clones, and some rows have none.

TRBJ1-1,.,.,TRBV7-2,CASSGHMNTEAFF,TGTGCCAGCAGCGGACATATGAACACTGAAGCTTTCTTT
TRBJ1-3,.,.,TRBV4-2,CASSQEAAGDVFSGNTIYF,TGTGCCAGCAGCCAAGAAGCGGCAGGAGATGTTTTCTCTGGAAACACCATATATTTT
TRBJ2-2,.,.,TRBV21-1,CAGTLNTGELFF,TGTGCAGGGACACTTAACACCGGGGAGCTGTTTTTT
TRBJ1-2,once,.,TRBV30,CAWSANGYTF,TGTGCCTGGAGTGCTAATGGCTACACCTTC
TRBJ2-1,.,.,TRBV5-1,CASSLTRTPAYNEQFF,TGCGCCAGCAGCTTGACTCGGACACCGGCCTACAATGAGCAGTTCTTC
TRBJ2-3,.,TRBD2,TRBV5-1,CASSLASGGPFSDTQYF,TGCGCCAGCAGCTTGGCTAGCGGGGGGCCGTTTTCAGATACGCAGTATTTT
TRBJ1-5,.,TRBD1,TRBV7-9,CASSLGQGASQPQHF,TGTGCCAGCAGCCTAGGACAGGGGGCAAGTCAGCCCCAGCATTTT
TRBJ2-6,.,.,TRBV7-8,CASSTRTGTGANVLTF,TGTGCCAGCAGCACCAGAACAGGGACTGGGGCCAACGTCCTGACTTTC
TRBJ2-2,few,TRBD2,TRBV4-3,CASSPRRGTSRPGELFF,TGCGCCAGCAGCCCTAGAAGGGGGACTAGCCGTCCCGGGGAGCTGTTTTTT
TRBJ1-2,once,TRBD1,TRBV5-5,CASSLGQGALYGYTF,TGTGCCAGCAGCTTAGGACAGGGGGCTCTCTATGGCTACACCTTC
TRBJ1-5,few,.,TRBV28,CASSRRGFGNQPQHF,TGTGCCAGCAGCCGGAGGGGATTTGGGAATCAGCCCCAGCATTTT
TRBJ2-7,.,TRBD1,TRBV7-9,CASSPDRGGVDEQYF,TGTGCCAGCAGCCCCGACAGGGGAGGAGTAGACGAGCAGTACTTC
TRBJ1-3,.,.,TRBV9,CASSVDVRSSGNTIYF,TGTGCCAGCAGCGTAGACGTCAGATCCTCTGGAAACACCATATATTTT
TRBJ2-3,.,.,TRBV27,CASSLFRGGTDTQYF,TGTGCCAGCAGTTTATTCCGCGGGGGCACAGATACGCAGTATTTT
TRBJ2-5,.,.,TRBV5-4,CASSSNWQETQYF,TGTGCCAGCAGCTCAAACTGGCAAGAGACCCAGTACTTC
TRBJ1-1,.,.,TRBV15,CATSRDRVVTEAFF,TGTGCCACCAGCAGAGACAGGGTGGTTACTGAAGCTTTCTTT
TRBJ2-7,.,TRBD2,TRBV10-3,CAISIAGTSEYEQYF,TGTGCCATCAGTATAGCCGGGACTAGCGAATACGAGCAGTACTTC
TRBJ2-1,.,.,TRBV29-1,CSVEIIVNEQFF,TGCAGCGTTGAAATCATAGTCAATGAGCAGTTCTTC
TRBJ1-6,few,.,TRBV19,CASSTDSYYNSPLHF,TGTGCCAGTAGTACAGACAGTTACTATAATTCACCCCTCCACTTT
TRBJ2-1,.,TRBD1,TRBV7-9,CSSSLDRARNEQFF,TGTTCCAGCAGCTTAGACAGGGCAAGAAATGAGCAGTTCTTC
TRBJ2-3,.,TRBD2,TRBV4-3,CASSQEGLVRAGSLVDTQYF,TGCGCCAGCAGCCAAGAAGGACTAGTTCGGGCGGGATCTTTGGTAGATACGCAGTATTTT
TRBJ2-2,.,.,TRBV7-3,CASSFAGTSNTGELFF,TGTGCCAGCAGCTTCGCCGGGACTTCGAACACCGGGGAGCTGTTTTTT
TRBJ1-6,.,TRBD1,TRBV7-2,CASSFGTGFSPLHF,TGTGCCAGCAGCTTCGGGACAGGATTTTCACCCCTCCACTTT
TRBJ1-3,.,TRBD1,TRBV6-1,CASSAGTGVGNTIYF,TGTGCCAGCAGTGCTGGGACAGGGGTAGGAAACACCATATATTTT
TRBJ2-7,.,.,TRBV9,CASSDTGTTYEQYF,TGTGCCAGCAGCGACACCGGGACAACCTACGAGCAGTACTTC
TRBJ1-1,few,.,TRBV7-9,CSSSLGASTEINTEAFF,TGTTCCAGCAGCTTAGGGGCTTCTACAGAGATTAACACTGAAGCTTTCTTT
TRBJ1-2,.,.,TRBV19,CASRTRPYGYTF,TGTGCCAGTAGAACACGTCCATATGGCTACACCTTC
TRBJ2-3,few,.,TRBV5-5,CASSLRGASTDTQYF,TGTGCCAGCAGCTTGCGGGGGGCCAGCACAGATACGCAGTATTTT
TRBJ2-3,.,.,TRBV5-1,CASSLVQSTDTQYF,TGCGCCAGCAGCTTGGTGCAGAGCACAGATACGCAGTATTTT
TRBJ2-7,.,.,TRBV28,CASSRDITYEQYF,TGTGCCAGCAGTCGGGACATTACCTACGAGCAGTACTTC
TRBJ2-5,.,TRBD1,TRBV5-1,CASSPGQQETQYF,TGCGCCAGCAGCCCGGGACAGCAAGAGACCCAGTACTTC
TRBJ2-3,.,.,TRBV7-9,CASIPGANQDTQYF,TGTGCCAGCATCCCAGGCGCCAACCAGGATACGCAGTATTTT
TRBJ1-1,few,.,TRBV19,CASEGSVNTEAFF,TGTGCCAGTGAGGGCTCTGTGAACACTGAAGCTTTCTTT
TRBJ2-2,.,.,TRBV5-1,CASSSRGNTGELFF,TGCGCCAGCAGCTCCCGCGGGAACACCGGGGAGCTGTTTTTT
TRBJ1-5,.,TRBD1,TRBV28,CASSDNRGYQPQHF,TGTGCCAGCAGTGATAACAGGGGATATCAGCCCCAGCATTTT
TRBJ2-5,.,TRBD1,TRBV2,CASGRDSSETQYF,TGTGCCAGCGGCCGGGACAGTTCAGAGACCCAGTACTTC
TRBJ2-3,once,.,TRBV4-1,CASSQEALGTDTQYF,TGCGCCAGCAGCCAAGAGGCCCTCGGCACAGATACGCAGTATTTT
TRBJ2-1,.,TRBD2,TRBV6-4,CASRDIAGGHNNEQFF,TGTGCCAGCAGGGATATAGCGGGAGGGCATAACAATGAGCAGTTCTTC
TRBJ2-7,.,TRBD2,TRBV5-4,CASSTVGTSGNYEQYF,TGTGCCAGCAGCACGGTCGGGACTAGCGGAAACTACGAGCAGTACTTC
TRBJ2-3,.,.,TRBV5-1,CASSFQGTDTQYF,TGCGCCAGCAGCTTCCAGGGGACAGATACGCAGTATTTT
TRBJ1-3,.,.,TRBV7-2,CASSLSSGAGNTIYF,TGTGCCAGCAGCTTATCTTCAGGGGCTGGAAACACCATATATTTT
TRBJ1-5,.,.,TRBV18,CASSPNRDIRYQPQHF,TGTGCCAGCTCACCGAACCGGGACATTCGATATCAGCCCCAGCATTTT
TRBJ1-2,few,TRBD1,TRBV11-2,CASSSRTGADYGYTF,TGTGCCAGCAGCTCAAGGACAGGGGCCGACTATGGCTACACCTTC
TRBJ2-1,.,.,TRBV18,CASSPRAGAGQGWRSEQFF,TGTGCCAGCTCACCAAGAGCGGGGGCTGGACAGGGGTGGAGGAGTGAGCAGTTCTTC
TRBJ2-1,few,.,TRBV7-3,CASSLTGLDNEQFF,TGTGCCAGCAGCTTAACGGGACTGGACAATGAGCAGTTCTTC
TRBJ1-2,once,TRBD1,TRBV7-3,CASSPTGTGNYGYTF,TGTGCCAGCAGCCCCACCGGGACAGGGAACTATGGCTACACCTTC
TRBJ2-3,.,.,TRBV30,CAWSVPSGTPTDTQYF,TGTGCCTGGAGTGTCCCCTCCGGGACTCCCACAGATACGCAGTATTTT
TRBJ2-7,.,.,TRBV11-2,CTSSLLWRASPSWEQYF,TGTACCAGCAGCTTATTGTGGAGGGCCTCACCTTCCTGGGAGCAGTACTTC
TRBJ2-1,.,TRBD2,TRBV6-5,CASSTSGGAHEQFF,TGTGCCAGCAGTACTAGCGGGGGGGCGCATGAGCAGTTCTTC
TRBJ2-7,.,.,TRBV5-4,CASSLEDRNYEQYF,TGTGCCAGCAGCTTGGAGGACAGAAATTACGAGCAGTACTTC
TRBJ1-3,few,.,TRBV4-1,CASSRYRETSGNTIYF,TGCGCCAGCAGCCGCTACAGGGAAACCTCTGGAAACACCATATATTTT
TRBJ2-7,.,.,TRBV10-2,CASSELGVHEQYF,TGCGCCAGCAGCGAACTCGGAGTCCACGAGCAGTACTTC
TRBJ2-5,.,TRBD1,TRBV7-6,CASRPSTGGGETQYF,TGTGCCAGCAGACCATCTACAGGGGGCGGGGAGACCCAGTACTTC